Listed below are T cell receptor beta chains from one sample, sequenced in a study of shared clonotypes between healthy human individuals. Generated by immunoSEQ multiplex PCR, the TCRdb table keeps only in-frame clones and is missing some. The sample includes 2 million to 2.5 million clones, roughly 91% seen only once; the top ten take around 1.7%. The sample taken for sequencing was naive CD8+ T cells from PBMCs. The origin of the receptors is a man between 18 and 35 years old in good health. Some clones in this sample may be carry-over from other donors' samples. CDR3s include the opening cysteine and the closing phenylalanine or tryptophan. The D gene is left open where the match is weak. Where a row states a size, it is once, few, many or the class of an expanded clone; other rows omit it.

NA | TRBJ2-4 | NA | 17 | TRBV27 | TGTGCCAGCGGCTGGCCCAGGGGCCTAGGAGCCAAAAACATTCAGTACTTC | CASGWPRGLGAKNIQYF
NA | TRBJ2-1 | TRBD2 | 13 | TRBV5-1 | TGCGCCAGCAGCTTGGGGACTAGGGATGAGCAGTTCTTC | CASSLGTRDEQFF
NA | TRBJ1-5 | NA | 15 | TRBV28 | TGTGCCAGCAGTTTGTACAGGGAAAGCAATCAGCCCCAGCATTTT | CASSLYRESNQPQHF
NA | TRBJ2-2 | NA | 16 | TRBV13 | TGTGCCAGCAGCTTAGGGCGCAGCTCGAACACCGGGGAGCTGTTTTTT | CASSLGRSSNTGELFF
NA | TRBJ1-1 | NA | 13 | TRBV7-9 | TGTGCCAGCAGACTCCGACAGGACACTGAAGCTTTCTTT | CASRLRQDTEAFF
NA | TRBJ2-7 | TRBD1 | 13 | TRBV7-9 | TGTGCCAGCAGCAGACAGGGGGCGGACGAGCAGTACTTC | CASSRQGADEQYF
few | TRBJ2-7 | NA | 14 | TRBV7-9 | TGTGCCAGCAGCTCCGGACATATAGCCTACGAGCAGTACTTC | CASSSGHIAYEQYF
few | TRBJ2-7 | TRBD1 | 13 | TRBV16 | TGTGCCAGCAGCTTGACAGGGCCCTACGAGCAGTACTTC | CASSLTGPYEQYF
once | TRBJ1-1 | NA | 16 | TRBV4-1 | TGCGCCAGCAGCGCGACCCCCGGCGGTATGAACACTGAAGCTTTCTTT | CASSATPGGMNTEAFF
NA | TRBJ2-7 | TRBD1 | 16 | TRBV5-1 | TGCGCCAGCAGCTTGGCCAGGGGGCTAAGCTCCTACGAGCAGTACTTC | CASSLARGLSSYEQYF
NA | TRBJ2-5 | NA | 14 | TRBV27 | TGTGCCAGCAGTCCCCGGACAGAACAAGAGACCCAGTACTTC | CASSPRTEQETQYF
NA | TRBJ2-1 | NA | 14 | TRBV4-1 | TGCGCCAGCAGCCGCGCGGGACCTTGGGATGAGCAGTTCTTC | CASSRAGPWDEQFF
NA | TRBJ2-7 | NA | 13 | TRBV27 | TGTGCCAGCAGTTTCGAAAGTTCCTACGAGCAGTACTTC | CASSFESSYEQYF
NA | TRBJ2-1 | NA | 14 | TRBV7-9 | TGTGCCAGCAGCTTAGTCACGGGGGACAATGAGCAGTTCTTC | CASSLVTGDNEQFF
NA | TRBJ2-2 | TRBD2 | 16 | TRBV19 | TGTGCCAGTAGTTATAGCGGGAGGGATAGAACCGGGGAGCTGTTTTTT | CASSYSGRDRTGELFF
NA | TRBJ1-5 | NA | 13 | TRBV15 | TGTGCCACCAGCCCTCGGCTGGATCAGCCCCAGCATTTT | CATSPRLDQPQHF
NA | TRBJ1-2 | NA | 16 | TRBV9 | TGTGCCAGCAGCACCCAGCCCCAGGGGCTGTACTATGGCTACACCTTC | CASSTQPQGLYYGYTF
NA | TRBJ2-1 | NA | 13 | TRBV19 | TGTGCCAGTAGTATAGTGCCGGGGAATGAGCAGTTCTTC | CASSIVPGNEQFF
NA | TRBJ2-3 | NA | 17 | TRBV27 | TGTGCCAGCAGTCCCCCTAGGTGGGAGGAAGGACCAGATACGCAGTATTTT | CASSPPRWEEGPDTQYF
NA | TRBJ2-3 | NA | 15 | TRBV2 | TGTGCCAGCAGTGAATTTGACATCAGGCCAGATACGCAGTATTTT | CASSEFDIRPDTQYF
NA | TRBJ1-1 | NA | 14 | TRBV27 | TGTGCCAGCAGTTTAAGTAGTGGGGGCAGGGGAGCTTTCTTT | CASSLSSGGRGAFF
NA | TRBJ2-7 | NA | 13 | TRBV7-6 | TGTGCCAGCAGCTTAGACCCGGACTACGAGCAGTACTTC | CASSLDPDYEQYF
NA | TRBJ2-7 | NA | 12 | TRBV10-3 | TGTGCCACGCCCACGGAGGGGTGCGAGCAGTACTTC | CATPTEGCEQYF
NA | TRBJ2-1 | TRBD2 | 18 | TRBV9 | TGTGCCAGCAGCACGGTGGACTACCGGGAGGGCTCCTACAATGAGCAGTTCTTC | CASSTVDYREGSYNEQFF
NA | TRBJ2-1 | NA | 9 | TRBV7-7 | TGTGCCAGCATTTACGAGCAGTTCTTC | CASIYEQFF
once | TRBJ1-2 | TRBD1 | 15 | TRBV6-1 | TGTGCCAGCAGTGCTTACACAGGGGACTACTATGGCTACACCTTC | CASSAYTGDYYGYTF
NA | TRBJ2-7 | TRBD1 | 14 | TRBV27 | TGTGCCAGCAGTCCGGGGACAGCATCCTACGAGCAGTACTTC | CASSPGTASYEQYF
NA | TRBJ1-5 | TRBD1 | 15 | TRBV7-9 | TGTGCCAGCAGCTTATTTCAGGGGGTGAATCAGCCCCAGCATTTT | CASSLFQGVNQPQHF
NA | TRBJ1-1 | NA | 13 | TRBV29-1 | TGCAGCCCCGGGCCCACAGGGAACACTGAAGCTTTCTTT | CSPGPTGNTEAFF
NA | TRBJ2-5 | TRBD2 | 16 | TRBV27 | TGTGCCAGCAGTTCCAATAGCGGGAGCAGTTTTGAGACCCAGTACTTC | CASSSNSGSSFETQYF
once | TRBJ2-7 | TRBD2 | 16 | TRBV13 | TGTGCCAGCAGCTCCCTCTCAGGCGGGAGAGGCTACGAGCAGTACTTC | CASSSLSGGRGYEQYF
NA | TRBJ2-7 | NA | 13 | TRBV29-1 | TGCAGCGTTGTGATCTTGGACGGGGTCGAGCAGTACTTC | CSVVILDGVEQYF
NA | TRBJ1-1 | NA | 14 | TRBV23-1 | TGCGCCAGCACCAACTACAGGGACCACCCTGAAGCTTTCTTT | CASTNYRDHPEAFF
NA | TRBJ2-5 | NA | 14 | TRBV28 | TGTGCCAGCAGTGTGAACCGGGACATGGAGACCCAGTACTTC | CASSVNRDMETQYF
NA | TRBJ2-7 | NA | 11 | TRBV20-1 | TGCAGTGCTAGGGGCAGCTACGAGCAGTACTTC | CSARGSYEQYF
NA | TRBJ2-7 | NA | 14 | TRBV9 | TGTGCCAGCAGCGTAGGGGCGGGAAACTACGAGCAGTACTTC | CASSVGAGNYEQYF
NA | TRBJ2-2 | NA | 16 | TRBV9 | TGTGCCAGCAGCGGCGCACGGGGGCGAGGCACCGGGGAGCTGTTTTTT | CASSGARGRGTGELFF
NA | TRBJ2-1 | TRBD1 | 17 | TRBV7-9 | TGTGCCAGCAGCTTAGGGGCCGAGGGACAGGGGGCGAATGAGCAGTTCTTC | CASSLGAEGQGANEQFF
NA | TRBJ2-5 | TRBD2 | 15 | TRBV7-9 | TGTGCCAGCAGCTCTAGCGGGAGGGAACAAGAGACCCAGTACTTC | CASSSSGREQETQYF
NA | TRBJ2-7 | NA | 14 | TRBV7-3 | TGTGCCAGCAGCTTATTGGCTAGCTCCTACGAGCAGTACTTC | CASSLLASSYEQYF
NA | TRBJ1-2 | NA | 16 | TRBV6-5 | TGTGCCAGCAGTTACTCAAAGGGGTCCCTTAACTATGGCTACACCTTC | CASSYSKGSLNYGYTF